The next 10 T cell receptor beta chains were all read from a single sample in a study of brain metastases from non-small cell lung cancer. Assay: immunoSEQ multiplex PCR; the TCRdb copy retains only in-frame clones and omits some. The data show approximately 4,300 clones, around 91% seen once. The sequencing sample was made of primary lung tumor tissue. These receptors were obtained from a donor at least 40 years old with non-small cell lung cancer.

The chain joins TRBV24-1 to TRBJ2-1; TRBD1 is a possible D gene (5 bases). In germline, CDR1 is KGHDR, CDR2 SFDVKD. The CDR3 covers 14 residues. The germline V and J ends were trimmed by 6 bases and 0 bases, with 8 bases remaining between them. The CDR3 nucleotides read TGTGCCACCAGTCAGGGCGGCTCCTACAATGAGCAGTTCTTC. As protein: CATSQGGSYNEQFF.

The chain joins TRBV14 to TRBJ2-1; 8 bases are shared with TRBD2. CDR1 and CDR2 from the germline V gene are SGHDN and FVKESK. The CDR3 is 15 residues long. V shed 1 base and J 5 bases; nucleotides not matched to a gene: 4. CDR3 amino acids: CASSQAAGANNEQFF. CDR3 nucleotide sequence: TGTGCCAGCAGCCAAGCAGCGGGAGCAAACAATGAGCAGTTCTTC.

V and J are TRBV4-3 and TRBJ2-4; D perhaps matches TRBD1 (7 bases). Germline values: CDR1 LGHNA, CDR2 YSLEER. This CDR3 has 20 amino acids. V shed 0 bases and J shed 1 base, with 22 bases lying between them. The CDR3 coding sequence is TGCGCCAGCAGCCAAGAGGCGGGACAGCCCTCTCTATGGGCCAAAAACATTCAGTACTTC. Its translation: CASSQEAGQPSLWAKNIQYF.

Note on this clone: The junction departs from germline at one end; a sequencing error may be responsible. This chain connects TRBV11-2 to TRBJ2-1; the D gene is possibly TRBD1 (6 bases). From germline, CDR1 is SGHAT and CDR2 FQNNGV. The CDR3 totals 14 residues. The CDR3 nucleotides are TGTGCCAGCAGCTTCAGGGGCTCCTACAATGAGCAATTCTTC. Translation gives CASSFRGSYNEQFF.

The chain is built from TRBV9 and TRBJ1-1, with D possibly being TRBD1 (5 bases). The germline CDR1 and CDR2 sequences are SGDLS and YYNGEE. Deletions cut 0 bases from V and 4 bases from J, with 7 bases between. The CDR3 runs 13 residues. For the CDR3, the DNA is TGTGCCAGCAGCGTAGGACAGCGCACTGAAGCTTTCTTT. Its protein product is CASSVGQRTEAFF. The variable domain in full, with the rest retrieved from reference TRBV9 and TRBJ1-1, is DSGVTQTPKHLITATGQRVTLRCSPRSGDLSVYWYQQSLDQGLQFLIQYYNGEERAKGNILERFSAQQFPDLHSELNLSSLELGDSALYFCASSVGQRTEAFFGQGTRLTVV.

As concerns this clone: One end of the junction fails to match germline, which may point to a read error. The CDR3 protein is CANSRISGRAYNEQFF. The CDR3 DNA follows: TGTGCCAACAGCCGTATTAGCGGGAGAGCCTACAATGAGCAGTTCTTC. J is TRBJ2-1 and V is TRBV5-6; the match to TRBD2 covers 9 bases. The length of the CDR3 is 16 residues. Germline assignment: CDR1 SGHDT and CDR2 YYEEEE.

The chain is built from TRBV7-9 and TRBJ2-2, with TRBD2 matching 7 bases. The germline gives CDR1 SEHNR, CDR2 FQNEAQ (reference sequence). V shed 6 bases, J shed 4 bases, and the junction held 8 bases outside the gene matches. The CDR3 is 15 amino acids. The DNA for the CDR3 is TGTGCCAGCAGGGGAGCGGGGATGGTCACCGGGGAGCTGTTTTTT. As protein: CASRGAGMVTGELFF.

This sequence joins TRBV6-2 or TRBV6-3 and TRBJ1-6, with 7 bases aligning to TRBD1. Germline CDR1 MNHEY, CDR2 SVGEGT. The CDR3 loop spans 15 amino acids. The J segment lost 10 bases and the V segment lost 5 bases, leaving 11 bases of the junction unmatched. In DNA, the CDR3 is TGTGCCAGCAGTGGCAACGGACAGGCGGGCTCACCCCTCCACTTT. Translation: CASSGNGQAGSPLHF.

The chain carries TRBV6-2 or TRBV6-3 and TRBJ1-1; no clear D. The V end lost 0 bases, the J end lost 1 base, and 9 bases lay between the germline ends. CDR3 size: 15 residues. Germline values: CDR1 MNHEY, CDR2 SVGEGT. The CDR3, as DNA: TGTGCCAGCAGTTACTCTACAGTGCAGAACACTGAAGCTTTCTTT. It encodes CASSYSTVQNTEAFF.

Turning to this clone: The sample has other DNA sequences that encode this CDR3 too. The rearrangement links TRBV6-6 to TRBJ1-2; no reliable D call. CDR1 is MNHNY, CDR2 SVGAGI, per germline (reference sequence). Trimming pared 5 bases from V and 0 bases from J, leaving 19 bases between. This CDR3 spans 17 amino acids. The CDR3 spells CASSHDQRAQSNYGYTF. DNA of the CDR3: TGTGCCAGCAGTCACGACCAAAGGGCTCAATCTAACTATGGCTACACCTTC.